This T cell receptor (beta chain) was observed in a study of T cell responses to AZD1222 COVID-19 vaccine. Study context: Second doses that came at about 4 or about 12 weeks were put together. The study's findings and limits: Donors were mostly white British, more females; clonal diversity possibly underestimated. Baseline testing showed seropositivity in only a handful of AZD1222 recipients.

Germline V lookup: CDR1 LNHDA, CDR2 SQIVND (reference sequence). The V end lost 7 bases, the J end lost 8 bases, and 18 bases lay between the germline ends. The CDR3 spans 14 residues. TCRdb keeps only in-frame clones here, not all; method: immunoSEQ multiplex PCR. The repertoire holds more than 50,000 clones, with roughly 90% as singletons. On this clone itself: The antigen is unknown.

Here the sequenced sample was peripheral blood, taken on day 0 of AZD1222 vaccination. The source of this sequence is an adult in good health. This chain joins TRBV19 and TRBJ1-3, with D maybe TRBD1 (6 bases). Here the CDR3 reads CASTSDSRGYTIYF. The CDR3 DNA sequence: TGTGCCAGTACATCGGACAGTCGCGGGTACACCATATATTTT. The whole variable domain, filled in from reference TRBV19 and TRBJ1-3, reads DGGITQSPKYLFRKEGQNVTLSCEQNLNHDAMYWYRQDPGQGLRLIYYSQIVNDFQKGDIAEGYSVSREKKESFPLTVTSAQKNPTAFYLCASTSDSRGYTIYFGEGSWLTVV.